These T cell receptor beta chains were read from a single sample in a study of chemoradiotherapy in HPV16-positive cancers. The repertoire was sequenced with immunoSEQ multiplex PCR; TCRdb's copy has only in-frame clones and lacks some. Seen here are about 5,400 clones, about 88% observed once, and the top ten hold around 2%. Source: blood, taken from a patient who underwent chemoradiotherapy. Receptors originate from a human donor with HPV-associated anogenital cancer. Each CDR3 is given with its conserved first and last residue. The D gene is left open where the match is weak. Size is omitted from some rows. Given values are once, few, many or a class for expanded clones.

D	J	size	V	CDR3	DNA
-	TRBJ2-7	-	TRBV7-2	CASSLPTGAFSEQYF	TGTGCCAGCAGCTTACCAACAGGAGCCTTTTCCGAGCAGTACTTC
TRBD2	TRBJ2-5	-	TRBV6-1	CASSELAGGQETQYF	TGTGCCAGCAGTGAACTAGCGGGGGGGCAAGAGACCCAGTACTTC
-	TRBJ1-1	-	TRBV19	CASQFGAEAFF	TGTGCCAGTCAGTTTGGCGCTGAAGCTTTCTTT
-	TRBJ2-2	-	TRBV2	CASSYTSNTGELFF	TGTGCCAGCAGTTACACCTCGAACACCGGGGAGCTGTTTTTT
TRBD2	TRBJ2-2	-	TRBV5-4	CASGLAGVGELFF	TGTGCCAGCGGGTTAGCGGGAGTCGGGGAGCTGTTTTTT
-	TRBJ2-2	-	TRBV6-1	CASSERAGRNTGELFF	TGTGCCAGCAGTGAAAGAGCAGGGCGGAACACCGGGGAGCTGTTTTTT
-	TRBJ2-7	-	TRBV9	CASSLTRGTYEQYF	TGTGCCAGCAGCCTCACCCGCGGGACCTACGAGCAGTACTTC
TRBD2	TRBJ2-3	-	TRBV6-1	CASSPAGDTDTQYF	TGTGCCAGCAGTCCAGCGGGAGACACAGATACGCAGTATTTT
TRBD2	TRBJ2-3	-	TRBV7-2	CASSPRLAGALSTDTQYF	TGTGCCAGCAGCCCTCGACTAGCGGGGGCCCTTAGCACAGATACGCAGTATTTT
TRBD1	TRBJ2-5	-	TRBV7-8	CASSLDWAGTGETQYF	TGTGCCAGCAGCTTAGATTGGGCAGGGACAGGGGAGACCCAGTACTTC
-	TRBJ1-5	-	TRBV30	CAWSVRGQPQHF	TGTGCCTGGAGTGTACGAGGTCAGCCCCAGCATTTT
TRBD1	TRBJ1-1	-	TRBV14	CASSQAGTGTTEAFF	TGTGCCAGCAGCCAGGCCGGGACAGGGACCACTGAAGCTTTCTTT
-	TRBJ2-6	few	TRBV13	CASSLTDPTDSGANVLTF	TGTGCCAGCAGCTTAACGGACCCAACGGACTCTGGGGCCAACGTCCTGACTTTC
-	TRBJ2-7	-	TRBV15	CATSRVGDSYEQYF	TGTGCCACCAGCAGAGTGGGGGACTCCTACGAGCAGTACTTC
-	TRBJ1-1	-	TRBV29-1	CSVGGGGEAFF	TGCAGCGTTGGGGGGGGTGGAGAAGCTTTCTTT
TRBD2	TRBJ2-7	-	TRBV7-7	CASSPSSGGYEQYF	TGTGCTAGCAGCCCGTCTAGCGGGGGCTACGAGCAGTACTTC
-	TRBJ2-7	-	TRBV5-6	CASSRAQLGTFTPYEQYF	TGTGCCAGCAGCCGGGCCCAACTGGGGACTTTCACCCCCTACGAGCAGTACTTC
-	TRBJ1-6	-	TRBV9	CASSVAPTVTNSPLHF	TGTGCCAGCAGCGTAGCCCCGACAGTAACTAATTCACCCCTCCACTTT
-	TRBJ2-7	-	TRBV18	CASSPGQGLTYEQYF	TGTGCCAGCTCACCGGGGCAGGGATTAACCTACGAGCAGTACTTC
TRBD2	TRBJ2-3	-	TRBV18	CASSTGPLREVSTDTQYF	TGTGCCAGCTCAACGGGCCCTCTGCGGGAGGTCAGCACAGATACGCAGTATTTT
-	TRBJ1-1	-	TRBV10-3	CAISDATQGPFSGAFF	TGTGCCATCAGTGACGCCACCCAGGGACCATTCAGTGGAGCTTTCTTT
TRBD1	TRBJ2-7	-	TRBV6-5	CASSYRDRGYYEQYF	TGTGCCAGCAGTTACCGGGACAGAGGGTACTACGAGCAGTACTTC
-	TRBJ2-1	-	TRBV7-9	CASSSSGGLYNEQFF	TGTGCCAGCAGCTCCAGTGGGGGCCTCTACAATGAGCAGTTCTTC
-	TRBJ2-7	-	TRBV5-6	CASSLGGDYEQYF	TGTGCCAGCAGCTTGGGGGGGGACTACGAGCAGTACTTC
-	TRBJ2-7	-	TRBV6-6	CASRDIHLDEQYF	TGTGCCAGCAGAGACATTCATCTGGACGAGCAGTACTTC
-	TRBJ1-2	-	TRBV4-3	CASSQGTVGGYTF	TGCGCCAGCAGCCAGGGGACTGTGGGGGGCTACACCTTC
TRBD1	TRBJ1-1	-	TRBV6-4	CASSATTGQGSEAFF	TGTGCCAGCAGTGCCACTACGGGACAGGGAAGTGAGGCTTTCTTT
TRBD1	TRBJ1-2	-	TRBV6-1	CASSDYRTGYGYTF	TGTGCCAGCAGTGACTATCGGACAGGCTATGGCTACACCTTC
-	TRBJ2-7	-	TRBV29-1	CSVAGWQGGYEQYF	TGCAGCGTTGCAGGTTGGCAGGGGGGTTACGAGCAGTACTTC
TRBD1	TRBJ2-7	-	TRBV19	CASSPRDRAGEQYF	TGTGCCAGTAGTCCCCGGGACAGGGCAGGGGAGCAGTACTTC
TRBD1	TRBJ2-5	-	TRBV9	CASSVGHRGQETQYF	TGTGCCAGCAGCGTAGGGCACAGGGGGCAAGAGACCCAGTACTTC
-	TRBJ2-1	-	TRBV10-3	CAISESSGYNNEQFF	TGTGCCATCAGTGAGTCGTCGGGCTACAACAATGAGCAGTTCTTC
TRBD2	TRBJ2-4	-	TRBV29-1	CSVAQTSGQNIQYF	TGCAGCGTTGCCCAGACTAGCGGGCAAAACATTCAGTACTTC
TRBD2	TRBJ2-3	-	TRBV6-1	CASSDNSGSGFTDTQYF	TGTGCCAGCAGTGATAATAGCGGGAGTGGGTTCACAGATACGCAGTATTTT
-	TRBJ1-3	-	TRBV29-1	CSVEGTVSSGNTIYF	TGCAGCGTTGAAGGGACGGTGAGCTCTGGAAACACCATATATTTT
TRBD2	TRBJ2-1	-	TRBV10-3	CAISESLASGFSYNEQFF	TGTGCCATCAGTGAGTCGTTGGCTAGCGGGTTCTCCTACAATGAGCAGTTCTTC
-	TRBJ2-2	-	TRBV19	CASSIASGVGVGELFF	TGTGCCAGTAGTATAGCTTCAGGGGTTGGGGTCGGGGAGCTGTTTTTT
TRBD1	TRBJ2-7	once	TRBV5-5	CASSLLTGGTYEQYF	TGTGCCAGCAGCTTGCTGACAGGGGGAACCTACGAGCAGTACTTC
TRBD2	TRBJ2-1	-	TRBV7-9	CASSLLGGSSYNEQFF	TGTGCCAGCAGCTTACTGGGCGGGAGCTCCTACAATGAGCAGTTCTTC
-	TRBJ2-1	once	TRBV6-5	CASSYLQHTYNEQFF	TGTGCCAGCAGTTATTTACAGCATACCTACAATGAGCAGTTCTTC
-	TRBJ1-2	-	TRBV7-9	CASSLAGWNYGYTF	TGTGCCAGCAGCTTAGCCGGGTGGAACTATGGCTACACCTTC